This is a list of T cell receptor beta chains from one sample in a study of CD8 T cells in Susac syndrome. From the immunoSEQ multiplex PCR reads, TCRdb called clonotypes with MiXCR, one entry per CDR3 protein. The repertoire holds about 73,000 distinct CDR3 sequences, with approximately 95% as singletons. Sequencing used CD8+ T cells from PBMCs. The receptors derive from a human donor with multiple sclerosis. Both conserved end residues are part of each CDR3.

v_gene: TRBV12-3/TRBV12-4
CDR3aa: CASSYVIYNEQFF

v_gene: TRBV9
CDR3aa: CASSVGSSYNEQFF

v_gene: TRBV6-5
CDR3aa: CASGPGQGLKDTQYF

v_gene: TRBV29-1
CDR3aa: CSVGGGELTKNIQYF

v_gene: TRBV7-3
CDR3aa: CASSFGGVGDTQYF

v_gene: TRBV3-1
CDR3aa: CASSPAGEGTYEQYF

v_gene: TRBV7-9
CDR3aa: CASSHSTSTDTQYF

v_gene: TRBV2
CDR3aa: CASIGTGVSYNEKLFF

v_gene: TRBV5-1
CDR3aa: CASSSTGGANTGELFF

v_gene: TRBV2
CDR3aa: CATNSGSNTGELFF

v_gene: TRBV5-1
CDR3aa: CASSSTGHGNTIYF

v_gene: TRBV29-1
CDR3aa: CSVEVIRGEQYF

v_gene: TRBV27
CDR3aa: CASSLSQGAVDTQYF

v_gene: TRBV5-1
CDR3aa: CASSFIGELYTF

v_gene: TRBV29-1
CDR3aa: CSVESWTGSTSPGELFF

v_gene: TRBV4-3
CDR3aa: CASSQGRGSQETQYF

v_gene: TRBV10-3
CDR3aa: CAIKTETNYGYTF

v_gene: TRBV5-1
CDR3aa: CASSLTGTVNQPQHF

v_gene: TRBV6-5
CDR3aa: CASRYDPRGIMNTEAFF

v_gene: TRBV6-5
CDR3aa: CASSRTGTVYEQYF

v_gene: TRBV4-1
CDR3aa: CASSQGQGAYEQYF

v_gene: TRBV7-9
CDR3aa: CASTDIGNEQFF

v_gene: TRBV19
CDR3aa: CASSIGSTEAFF

v_gene: TRBV29-1
CDR3aa: CSVEEGSLSSYEQYF

v_gene: TRBV5-1
CDR3aa: CASSLAAGLYNEQFF

v_gene: TRBV9
CDR3aa: CASSVDGSGGYEQYF

v_gene: TRBV27
CDR3aa: CASSLDTGEAFF

v_gene: TRBV20-1
CDR3aa: CSARGDGQGEYGYTF

v_gene: TRBV29-1
CDR3aa: CSVEWRQGNTEAFF

v_gene: TRBV28
CDR3aa: CASSLEAVYEQYF

v_gene: TRBV7-8
CDR3aa: CASIRDGGRKDTEAFF

v_gene: TRBV12-3/TRBV12-4
CDR3aa: CASSASGRLYEQYF

v_gene: TRBV20-1
CDR3aa: CSATPQGTGQETQYF

v_gene: TRBV27
CDR3aa: CASTPLGRDEQFF

v_gene: TRBV14
CDR3aa: CASSPGEAEAFF

v_gene: TRBV19
CDR3aa: CASSILDSAAFF

v_gene: TRBV18
CDR3aa: CASSLDRTILELFF

v_gene: TRBV12-3/TRBV12-4
CDR3aa: CASSPTGTHYEQYF

v_gene: TRBV5-1
CDR3aa: CASSLARDGVTEAFF

v_gene: TRBV5-4
CDR3aa: CASSLGGPLNSPLHF

v_gene: TRBV10-1
CDR3aa: CASSESLSPYDTGELFF

v_gene: TRBV12-3/TRBV12-4
CDR3aa: CASSWTVRRTEAFF

v_gene: TRBV9
CDR3aa: CASNTPSSSPLHF

v_gene: TRBV29-1
CDR3aa: CSVEEWQGGTEAFF

v_gene: TRBV7-9
CDR3aa: CASRGSSYEQYF

v_gene: TRBV6-1
CDR3aa: CASSERVTDTQYF

v_gene: TRBV20-1
CDR3aa: CSAEEKAYEQYF

v_gene: TRBV19
CDR3aa: CASRDIGASEQYF

v_gene: TRBV27
CDR3aa: CASSPLSRTGSDYEQYF

v_gene: TRBV5-1
CDR3aa: CASMSRPTITDTQYF

v_gene: TRBV6-5
CDR3aa: CASRVIVGLDEQFF

v_gene: TRBV7-9
CDR3aa: CASSFRGENYGYTF

v_gene: TRBV27
CDR3aa: CASSNDPGSYNEQFF

v_gene: TRBV6-6
CDR3aa: CASLQAYNEKLFF

v_gene: TRBV5-1
CDR3aa: CASRAGTGFTLAYEQYF

v_gene: TRBV30
CDR3aa: CAWSAPRVGSYNEQFF

v_gene: TRBV20-1
CDR3aa: CSALGLAGVDEQYF

v_gene: TRBV9
CDR3aa: CASSSERFPSSGNTIYF

v_gene: TRBV5-1
CDR3aa: CASSLEGSGSPYNEQFF